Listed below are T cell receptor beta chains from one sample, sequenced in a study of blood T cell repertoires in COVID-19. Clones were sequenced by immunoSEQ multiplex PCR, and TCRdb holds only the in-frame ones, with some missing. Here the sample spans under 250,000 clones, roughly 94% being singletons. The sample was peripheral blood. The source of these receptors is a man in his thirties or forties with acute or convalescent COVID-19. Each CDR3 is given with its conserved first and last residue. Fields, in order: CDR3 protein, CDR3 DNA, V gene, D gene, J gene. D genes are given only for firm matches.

CDR3 protein: CASSHGKGVEQYF
CDR3 DNA: TGTGCCAGCAGCCACGGAAAGGGGGTCGAGCAGTACTTC
V gene: TRBV12-3/TRBV12-4
D gene: -
J gene: TRBJ2-7

CDR3 protein: CASRGTGVGQPQHF
CDR3 DNA: TGTGCCAGCAGGGGGACAGGGGTCGGTCAGCCCCAGCATTTT
V gene: TRBV3-1/TRBV3-2
D gene: TRBD1
J gene: TRBJ1-5

CDR3 protein: CASSQKILLNTGELFF
CDR3 DNA: TGTGCCAGCAGCCAAAAGATACTACTGAACACCGGGGAGCTGTTTTTT
V gene: TRBV7-6
D gene: -
J gene: TRBJ2-2

CDR3 protein: CASSLGFYSGRKNTEAFF
CDR3 DNA: TGTGCCAGCAGCTTAGGGTTTTATAGCGGCAGAAAAAACACTGAAGCTTTCTTT
V gene: TRBV11-2
D gene: -
J gene: TRBJ1-1

CDR3 protein: CASSQMGTGGYNEQFF
CDR3 DNA: TGCGCCAGCAGCCAAATGGGTACGGGGGGGTACAATGAGCAGTTCTTC
V gene: TRBV4-1
D gene: TRBD2
J gene: TRBJ2-1

CDR3 protein: CATNQGGVSNQPQHF
CDR3 DNA: TGTGCCACTAACCAGGGCGGAGTTAGCAATCAGCCCCAGCATTTT
V gene: TRBV19
D gene: -
J gene: TRBJ1-5

CDR3 protein: CATSREVGSGDTQYF
CDR3 DNA: TGTGCCACCAGCAGAGAAGTTGGATCGGGAGATACGCAGTATTTT
V gene: TRBV15
D gene: -
J gene: TRBJ2-3

CDR3 protein: CSVTPPGRQLYGQFF
CDR3 DNA: TGCAGCGTTACCCCTCCCGGGAGACAGCTTTACGGGCAGTTCTTC
V gene: TRBV29-1
D gene: -
J gene: TRBJ2-1

CDR3 protein: CAGWQSGEKLFF
CDR3 DNA: TGTGCCGGTTGGCAGAGCGGTGAAAAACTGTTTTTT
V gene: TRBV5-8
D gene: -
J gene: TRBJ1-4

CDR3 protein: CASRRQGSNSPLHF
CDR3 DNA: TGTGCCAGCAGAAGACAGGGGAGTAATTCACCCCTCCACTTT
V gene: TRBV2
D gene: TRBD1
J gene: TRBJ1-6

CDR3 protein: CATSRTRQGGEDGELFF
CDR3 DNA: TGTGCCACCAGCAGAACTCGACAGGGCGGTGAGGACGGGGAGCTGTTTTTT
V gene: TRBV15
D gene: TRBD1
J gene: TRBJ2-2

CDR3 protein: CAIHQDTRMSYTF
CDR3 DNA: TGTGCCATCCACCAAGACACCCGGATGAGCTACACCTTC
V gene: TRBV6-5
D gene: -
J gene: TRBJ1-2

CDR3 protein: CASSKGPGPGQGVHREAFF
CDR3 DNA: TGTGCCAGCAGCAAGGGCCCCGGTCCCGGACAGGGGGTTCATAGAGAAGCTTTCTTT
V gene: TRBV21-1
D gene: -
J gene: TRBJ1-1

CDR3 protein: CASRKRGGIHEKLFF
CDR3 DNA: TGTGCCAGCAGGAAGAGAGGGGGAATTCACGAAAAACTGTTTTTT
V gene: TRBV6-5
D gene: -
J gene: TRBJ1-4

CDR3 protein: CASRAGASGELFF
CDR3 DNA: TGTGCCAGCAGGGCGGGGGCAAGTGGGGAGCTGTTTTTT
V gene: TRBV3-1/TRBV3-2
D gene: -
J gene: TRBJ2-2

CDR3 protein: CASSLGGIEGYTF
CDR3 DNA: TGTGCCAGCAGTTTAGGAGGGATTGAGGGCTACACCTTC
V gene: TRBV27
D gene: -
J gene: TRBJ1-2

CDR3 protein: CASSPVRSYNEQFF
CDR3 DNA: TGTGCCAGCAGCCCGGTGAGGTCCTACAATGAGCAGTTCTTC
V gene: TRBV5-6
D gene: -
J gene: TRBJ2-1

CDR3 protein: CASSLTGLALNEQFF
CDR3 DNA: TGTGCCAGCAGCCTGACGGGACTAGCCCTCAATGAGCAGTTCTTC
V gene: TRBV27
D gene: TRBD2
J gene: TRBJ2-1

CDR3 protein: CASSHPSTRTALNYGYTF
CDR3 DNA: TGCGCCAGCAGCCACCCTTCAACCAGGACAGCCCTTAACTATGGCTACACCTTC
V gene: TRBV4-1
D gene: -
J gene: TRBJ1-2

CDR3 protein: CASSLSSGQYTEAFF
CDR3 DNA: TGCGCCAGCAGCTTGTCTTCGGGACAGTACACTGAAGCTTTCTTT
V gene: TRBV5-1
D gene: TRBD1
J gene: TRBJ1-1

CDR3 protein: CASSEDQTRGANVLTF
CDR3 DNA: TGTGCCAGCAGTGAAGATCAGACTCGGGGGGCCAACGTCCTGACTTTC
V gene: TRBV6-1
D gene: -
J gene: TRBJ2-6

CDR3 protein: CASSIKFWESAETQYF
CDR3 DNA: TGTGCCAGTAGTATAAAGTTTTGGGAGAGTGCGGAGACCCAGTACTTC
V gene: TRBV19
D gene: -
J gene: TRBJ2-5

CDR3 protein: CASSPGGDTQYF
CDR3 DNA: TGTGCCAGCAGCCCGGGGGGAGATACGCAGTATTTT
V gene: TRBV11-3
D gene: TRBD2
J gene: TRBJ2-3

CDR3 protein: CATSRDQAVSGNTIYF
CDR3 DNA: TGTGCCACCAGCAGAGATCAGGCAGTCTCTGGAAACACCATATATTTT
V gene: TRBV15
D gene: -
J gene: TRBJ1-3

CDR3 protein: CAGGSSYNEQFF
CDR3 DNA: TGTGCTGGGGGGAGCTCCTACAATGAGCAGTTCTTC
V gene: TRBV6-5
D gene: -
J gene: TRBJ2-1

CDR3 protein: CASTAGGGAYNEQFF
CDR3 DNA: TGTGCCAGCACCGCCGGGGGGGGCGCCTACAATGAGCAGTTCTTC
V gene: TRBV2
D gene: TRBD2
J gene: TRBJ2-1

CDR3 protein: CASSERVGDNQPQHF
CDR3 DNA: TGTGCCAGCAGTGAGCGGGTGGGAGATAATCAGCCCCAGCATTTT
V gene: TRBV2
D gene: -
J gene: TRBJ1-5

CDR3 protein: CASTRQGYNEQFF
CDR3 DNA: TGTGCCAGTACCAGACAAGGATACAATGAGCAGTTCTTC
V gene: TRBV19
D gene: -
J gene: TRBJ2-1

CDR3 protein: CATSSSGFNTGELFF
CDR3 DNA: TGTGCCACCAGCAGTTCCGGGTTTAACACCGGGGAGCTGTTTTTT
V gene: TRBV15
D gene: -
J gene: TRBJ2-2

CDR3 protein: CASSYTSGAGDTQYF
CDR3 DNA: TGTGCCAGCAGTTATACTAGCGGGGCGGGAGATACGCAGTATTTT
V gene: TRBV7-8
D gene: TRBD2
J gene: TRBJ2-3

CDR3 protein: CASSERITGLADNEQFF
CDR3 DNA: TGTGCCAGCAGTGAAAGGATAACGGGACTAGCGGATAATGAGCAGTTCTTC
V gene: TRBV25-1
D gene: TRBD2
J gene: TRBJ2-1